One sample yielded the 27 T cell receptor beta chains listed below, sequenced in a study of blood T cell repertoires in COVID-19. The method was immunoSEQ multiplex PCR; TCRdb's version includes in-frame clones alone and lacks a portion of them. The table lists approximately 24,000 clones, around nine tenths of them singletons, with around 16% in the top ten. Sequenced material: peripheral blood. These receptors were collected from a man aged 70 or older with acute or convalescent COVID-19.

The chain recombines TRBV11-2 with TRBJ2-7; 9 bases are shared with TRBD1. V shed 6 bases and J 3 bases; nucleotides not matched to a gene: 6. Germline V gives CDR1 SGHAT, CDR2 FQNNGV. The CDR3 contains 14 residues. Here the CDR3 DNA reads TGTGCCAGCAGGCCCACAGGGGGCAACTACGAGCAGTACTTC. Its translation: CASRPTGGNYEQYF.

The chain combines TRBV25-1 with TRBJ2-4, with TRBD1 as a possible D gene (5 bases). Per the germline V gene, CDR1 is MGHDK and CDR2 is SYGVNS. The germline V and J ends were trimmed by 5 bases and 6 bases, with 17 bases remaining between them. The length of the CDR3 is 15 residues. CDR3 protein: CASSPPYNQGNIQYF. CDR3 nucleotide sequence: TGTGCCAGCAGTCCTCCCTACAACCAGGGAAACATTCAGTACTTC.

This clone is medium-sized. V gene TRBV12-3 or TRBV12-4 combines with J gene TRBJ1-1; no firm D call. Trimming removed 1 base at V and 6 bases at J, with 6 bases between. The CDR3 is 12 residues long. DNA for the CDR3: TGTGCCAGCAGTTTAGGACTTCCTGAAGCTTTCTTT. Its translation is CASSLGLPEAFF.

The chain combines TRBV9 with TRBJ2-1, with TRBD2 identical over 8 bases. There are 14 residues in the CDR3. V shed 0 bases, J shed 4 bases, and the junction held 0 bases outside the gene matches. Germline V CDR1 and CDR2: SGDLS, YYNGEE. The CDR3 DNA follows: TGTGCCAGCAGCGTAGCTAGCGGGTACAATGAGCAGTTCTTC. Translated: CASSVASGYNEQFF. Variable domain in full (rest from reference TRBV9 and TRBJ2-1): DSGVTQTPKHLITATGQRVTLRCSPRSGDLSVYWYQQSLDQGLQFLIQYYNGEERAKGNILERFSAQQFPDLHSELNLSSLELGDSALYFCASSVASGYNEQFFGPGTRLTVL.

Here the CDR3 reads CAISDLEAGQQSKLLSYEQYF. The CDR3 DNA sequence: TGTGCCATCAGTGACCTTGAGGCGGGCCAACAATCAAAACTTCTATCCTACGAGCAGTACTTC. The chain carries TRBV10-3 and TRBJ2-7; possibly TRBD2 for D (5 bases). Germline V gene data show CDR1 as ENHRY and CDR2 as SYGVKD. The CDR3 length is 21 residues. V lost 3 bases to trimming and J lost 1 base, with 31 bases between them.

The chain has TRBV7-9 and TRBJ2-2; tentatively, D is TRBD1 (5 bases). The length of the CDR3 is 12 residues. With 7 bases removed from V and 5 bases from J, the gap between germline ends came to 8 bases. CDR1 is SEHNR and CDR2 is FQNEAQ in the germline V gene (reference sequence). In DNA form, the CDR3 reads TGTGCCAGCATCCAGGGAACCGGGGAGCTGTTTTTT. It encodes CASIQGTGELFF.

This clone was detected only a few times. The gene calls are TRBV15 and TRBJ2-1, with 12 bases lining up with TRBD2. This CDR3 is built from 19 residues. The germline V gene encodes CDR1 LNHNV and CDR2 YYDKDF (reference sequence). Trimming at V came to 4 bases and at J to 0 bases, leaving 10 bases not matched to a gene. In DNA form, the CDR3 reads TGTGCCACCAGCATCCGACTAGCGGGGGTATCTAGCTCCTACAATGAGCAGTTCTTC. Translated, it gives CATSIRLAGVSSSYNEQFF.

V and J are TRBV6-2 or TRBV6-3 and TRBJ2-5, with D possibly TRBD1 on 5 matching bases. Deletions cut 5 bases from V and 5 bases from J, with 15 bases between. This CDR3 spans 14 amino acids. Germline V CDR1 and CDR2: MNHEY, SVGEGT. The CDR3 region has the DNA TGTGCCAGCAGTATCATGATAGGGGTGGAGACCCAGTACTTC. Protein: CASSIMIGVETQYF.

The chain carries TRBV28 and TRBJ1-1; D is undetermined. This CDR3 is built from 15 residues. Germline CDR1 reads MDHEN; CDR2 reads SYDVKM. Deletions cut 2 bases from V and 0 bases from J, with 10 bases between. In DNA form, the CDR3 reads TGTGCCAGCAGTTTAGAGGCTCTGATGAACACTGAAGCTTTCTTT. This codes for CASSLEALMNTEAFF.

The CDR3 DNA reads TGTGCCAGCAGTTCCCAAAATGAAAAACTGTTTTTT. Protein: CASSSQNEKLFF. The chain employs TRBV28 and TRBJ1-4, with D unclear. Deletions cut 4 bases from V and 5 bases from J, with 5 bases between. The CDR3 contains 12 residues. CDR1 and CDR2 (germline): MDHEN, SYDVKM.

This chain uses TRBV6-5 with TRBJ2-7, with D possibly matching TRBD1 (6 bases). Trimming shortened V by 6 bases and J by 6 bases, and 21 bases separated the two germline ends. Germline assignment: CDR1 MNHEY and CDR2 SVGAGI. CDR3 size: 15 residues. The CDR3 spells CASSLFRDTDGEQYF. CDR3 DNA sequence: TGTGCCAGCAGCCTATTCCGGGACACCGACGGCGAGCAGTACTTC.

The chain carries TRBV9 and TRBJ2-1; 15 bases match TRBD2. The CDR3 has 15 amino acids. Germline V CDR1 and CDR2: SGDLS, YYNGEE. J gave up 10 bases and V 3 bases, and 5 bases lay outside the gene matches. CDR3 DNA: TGTGCCAGCAGCGCTACGGGACTAGCGGGAGGAGAGCAGTTCTTC. Translating it yields CASSATGLAGGEQFF. Drawing the rest from reference TRBV9 and TRBJ2-1, the complete variable domain is DSGVTQTPKHLITATGQRVTLRCSPRSGDLSVYWYQQSLDQGLQFLIQYYNGEERAKGNILERFSAQQFPDLHSELNLSSLELGDSALYFCASSATGLAGGEQFFGPGTRLTVL.

The chain carries TRBV12-3 or TRBV12-4 and TRBJ2-5; D might be TRBD2 (5 bases). The CDR3 loop spans 12 amino acids. Trimming cost V 3 bases and J 4 bases, with 6 bases left between them. Here the CDR3 reads CASSFSGETQYF. The CDR3 nucleotides are TGTGCCAGCAGTTTCAGCGGAGAGACCCAGTACTTC.

The chain is built from TRBV29-1 and TRBJ2-6; weak D call: TRBD2 (5 bases). Germline V lookup: CDR1 SQVTM, CDR2 ANQGSEA. Trimming pared 5 bases from V and 3 bases from J, leaving 11 bases between. The CDR3 contains 14 residues. The CDR3 nucleotides are TGCAGCGTTCGAAGTAGCGATGGGGCCAACGTCCTGACTTTC. Amino acids: CSVRSSDGANVLTF.

This chain links TRBV6-9 with TRBJ1-4; D not certain. The germline CDR1 and CDR2 sequences are MNHGY and SVAAGI. The CDR3 runs to 17 residues. V gave up 0 bases and J gave up 10 bases, with 21 bases separating them. CDR3 in amino acids: CASSYSGRMKNAAKLFF. As DNA, the CDR3 is TGTGCCAGCAGTTATTCAGGCAGGATGAAGAATGCCGCAAAACTGTTTTTT.

This clone was picked up a small number of times. CDR3: CASSITGGGETQYF. CDR3 sequence (DNA): TGTGCCAGTAGTATTACAGGGGGCGGAGAGACCCAGTACTTC. The chain is built from TRBV19 and TRBJ2-5; 9 nucleotides align to TRBD1. This CDR3 has 14 residues. Germline-derived CDR1 and CDR2 are LNHDA and SQIVND (reference sequence). Unmatched junction bases numbered 3, after V lost 3 bases and J lost 4 bases.

CDR3 coding DNA: TGTGCCAGCAGTAAGAGGACTAGCGGGAGTCGAGAAGGAAGAGAGCAGTTCTTC. Its translation is CASSKRTSGSREGREQFF. The chain recombines TRBV2 with TRBJ2-1; TRBD2 matches at 13 bases. Germline values: CDR1 SNHLY, CDR2 FYNNEI. Trimming cost V 5 bases and J 10 bases; bases outside gene matches: 17. The CDR3 extends over 18 amino acids.

The chain carries TRBV5-6 and TRBJ1-3, with D maybe TRBD1 (5 bases). The length of the CDR3 is 16 residues. The germline V and J ends were trimmed by 0 bases and 0 bases, with 10 bases remaining between them. The germline V gene encodes CDR1 SGHDT and CDR2 YYEEEE. CDR3 nucleotide sequence: TGTGCCAGCAGCTTGGTCTCCAGGGCCTCTGGAAACACCATATATTTT. Translating it yields CASSLVSRASGNTIYF. The entire variable domain, with the rest obtained from reference TRBV5-6 and TRBJ1-3, is as follows: DAGVTQSPTHLIKTRGQQVTLRCSPKSGHDTVSWYQQALGQGPQFIFQYYEEEERQRGNFPDRFSGHQFPNYSSELNVNALLLGDSALYLCASSLVSRASGNTIYFGEGSWLTVV.

The rearrangement uses TRBV24-1 and TRBJ2-5; D is unclear. The CDR3 extends over 15 amino acids. From germline, CDR1 is KGHDR and CDR2 SFDVKD. V was clipped by 3 bases and J by 1 base, with 11 bases between them. The CDR3 DNA follows: TGTGCCACCAGTGATCCCTCCGGAGTCCAAGAGACCCAGTACTTC. This gives the protein CATSDPSGVQETQYF.

This chain links TRBV28 with TRBJ2-7; D not resolved. V lost 5 bases and J lost 0, with 14 bases in between. The CDR3 extends over 15 amino acids. In germline, CDR1 is MDHEN, CDR2 SYDVKM. The CDR3 DNA sequence: TGTGCCAGCAGTCAAACTCCTTATCCCTCCTACGAGCAGTACTTC. Translation gives CASSQTPYPSYEQYF.

V is TRBV4-3 and J is TRBJ1-2; D not resolved. Germline values: CDR1 LGHNA, CDR2 YSLEER. The CDR3 runs 14 residues. V gave up 0 bases and J gave up 7 bases, with 12 bases separating them. The CDR3 here is CASSQDHQVSGYTF. Written as DNA, the CDR3 is TGCGCCAGCAGCCAAGATCATCAGGTCAGTGGCTACACCTTC.

Only one count was recorded for this clone. The V call is TRBV6-5, the J call TRBJ1-1; the D gene is possibly TRBD1 (5 bases). Deletions cut 10 bases from V and 2 bases from J, with 17 bases between. There are 14 residues in the CDR3. Germline V gives CDR1 MNHEY, CDR2 SVGAGI. The CDR3 loop is CATQRGVLNTEAFF. For the CDR3, the DNA is TGTGCCACCCAAAGGGGTGTTCTAAACACTGAAGCTTTCTTT.

The V call is TRBV5-1, the J call TRBJ2-7, with 8 positions matching TRBD1. Germline CDR1 reads SGHRS; CDR2 reads YFSETQ. After removal of 4 bases from V and 4 bases from J, the junction contained 13 bases not matched to a gene. The CDR3 extends over 16 amino acids. CDR3: CASSARDRINSYEQYF. The CDR3 DNA is TGCGCCAGCAGCGCCCGGGACAGGATCAACTCTTACGAGCAGTACTTC.

This chain links TRBV19 with TRBJ1-4; 9 positions match TRBD1. The V gene's germline CDR1 is LNHDA and CDR2 SQIVND (reference sequence). The CDR3 is made up of 14 amino acids. V was pared by 7 bases and J by 8 bases, with 8 bases of the junction left unmatched. The CDR3 is CASTRGQGYEKLFF. The DNA of the CDR3 is TGTGCCAGTACCAGGGGACAGGGTTACGAAAAACTGTTTTTT.

The chain joins TRBV19 to TRBJ2-1; 7 bases match TRBD2. The ends lost 6 bases at V and 2 bases at J; junction bases unmatched: 7. CDR1 is LNHDA, CDR2 SQIVND, per germline (reference sequence). This CDR3 region has 15 residues. CDR3 amino acids: CASSSAGETYNEQFF. In nucleotides, the CDR3 is TGTGCCAGTAGCTCGGCGGGAGAAACCTACAATGAGCAGTTCTTC.

This chain links TRBV4-2 with TRBJ2-7; 9 bases map to TRBD1. The CDR3 runs 16 residues. Germline V gene sequence: CDR1 LGHNA, CDR2 YNFKEQ. The junction had 11 bases not matched to a gene; V was cut back by 4 bases and J by 4 bases. CDR3 region: CASSPGGTGRMYEQYF. The CDR3 DNA sequence: TGTGCCAGCAGCCCAGGAGGGACAGGGCGGATGTACGAGCAGTACTTC.

The chain is built from TRBV18 and TRBJ1-1; TRBD1 is a possible D gene (5 bases). The germline CDR1 and CDR2 sequences are KGHSH and LQKENI. V lost 2 bases and J lost 4, with 14 bases in between. This CDR3 is 15 amino acids long. As DNA, the CDR3 is TGTGCCAGCTCACCAATGGCAGGGCCGGGCACTGAAGCTTTCTTT. It specifies CASSPMAGPGTEAFF.